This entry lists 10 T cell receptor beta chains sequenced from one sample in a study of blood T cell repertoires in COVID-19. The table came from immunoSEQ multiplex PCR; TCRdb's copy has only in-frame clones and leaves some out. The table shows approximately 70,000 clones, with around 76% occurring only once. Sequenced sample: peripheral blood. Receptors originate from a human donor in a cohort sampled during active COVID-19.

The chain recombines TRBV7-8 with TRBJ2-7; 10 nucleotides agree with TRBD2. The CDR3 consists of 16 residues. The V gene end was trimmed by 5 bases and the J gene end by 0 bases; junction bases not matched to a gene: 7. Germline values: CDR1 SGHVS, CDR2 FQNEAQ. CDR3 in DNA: TGTGCCAGCAGCCTCATAGCGGGGGGCCGCTCCTACGAGCAGTACTTC. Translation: CASSLIAGGRSYEQYF.

The CDR3 protein is CASSGGQGMGSYEQYF. In DNA form, the CDR3 reads TGTGCCAGCAGTGGGGGACAGGGAATGGGGTCCTACGAGCAGTACTTC. The genes are TRBV6-1 and TRBJ2-7; TRBD1 matches at 9 bases. Germline CDR1 MNHNS, CDR2 SASEGT. With V trimmed by 4 bases and J by 1 base, 8 bases remained unmatched. The CDR3 length is 16 residues.

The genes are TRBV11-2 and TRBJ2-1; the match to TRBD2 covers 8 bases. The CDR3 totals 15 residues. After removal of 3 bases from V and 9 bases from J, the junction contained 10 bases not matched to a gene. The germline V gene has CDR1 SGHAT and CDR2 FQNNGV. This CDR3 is CASSFSRGGQGEQFF. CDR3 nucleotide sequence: TGTGCCAGCAGCTTTAGCCGGGGGGGCCAGGGTGAGCAGTTCTTC.

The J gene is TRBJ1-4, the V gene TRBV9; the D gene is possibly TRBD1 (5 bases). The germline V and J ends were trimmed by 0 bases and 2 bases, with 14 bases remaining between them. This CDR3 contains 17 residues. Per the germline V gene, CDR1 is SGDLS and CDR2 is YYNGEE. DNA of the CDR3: TGTGCCAGCAGCGTAGGTCAGGGCCGGGCTACTAATGAAAAACTGTTTTTT. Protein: CASSVGQGRATNEKLFF.

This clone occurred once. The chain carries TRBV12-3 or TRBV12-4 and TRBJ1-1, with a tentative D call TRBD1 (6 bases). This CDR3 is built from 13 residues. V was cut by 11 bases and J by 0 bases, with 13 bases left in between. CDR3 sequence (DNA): TGTGCCTCCAGGGGAGACATGAACACTGAAGCTTTCTTT. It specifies CASRGDMNTEAFF.

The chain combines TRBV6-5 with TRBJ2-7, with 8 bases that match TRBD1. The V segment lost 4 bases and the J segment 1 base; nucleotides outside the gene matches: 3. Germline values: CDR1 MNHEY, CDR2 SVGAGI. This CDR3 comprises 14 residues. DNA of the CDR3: TGTGCCAGCAGTTCTCGGACAGGGTCCTACGAGCAGTACTTC. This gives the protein CASSSRTGSYEQYF.

The DNA for the CDR3 is TGTGCCAGCTCACCACCAAACAGGGGAGGCGAGCAGTACTTC. Protein product: CASSPPNRGGEQYF. The V gene is TRBV18, the J gene TRBJ2-7; D possibly corresponds to TRBD1 (7 bases). Germline CDR1 is KGHSH and CDR2 is LQKENI. The V and J ends lost 0 bases and 6 bases respectively, with 12 bases between them. The CDR3 has 14 residues.

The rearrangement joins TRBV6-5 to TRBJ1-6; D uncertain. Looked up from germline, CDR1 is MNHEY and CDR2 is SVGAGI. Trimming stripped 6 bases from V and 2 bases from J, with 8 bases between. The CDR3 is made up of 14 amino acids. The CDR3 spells CASRVEAYNSPLHF. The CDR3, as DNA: TGTGCCAGCAGGGTGGAGGCCTATAATTCACCCCTCCACTTT.

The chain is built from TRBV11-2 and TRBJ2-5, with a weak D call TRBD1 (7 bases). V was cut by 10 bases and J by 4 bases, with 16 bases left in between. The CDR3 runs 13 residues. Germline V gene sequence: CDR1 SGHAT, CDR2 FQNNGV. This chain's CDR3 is CAKEGATVETQYF. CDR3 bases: TGTGCCAAGGAGGGGGCCACAGTAGAGACCCAGTACTTC.

CDR3 nucleotide sequence: TGTGCCAGCAGCCAAATGGCGGGGACCGGGGCCAACGTCCTGACTTTC. It is translated as CASSQMAGTGANVLTF. The chain is built from TRBV3-1 (or the pseudogene TRBV3-2) and TRBJ2-6; D is perhaps TRBD2 (6 bases). Trimming shortened V by 2 bases and J by 4 bases, and 12 bases separated the two germline ends. The germline CDR1 and CDR2 sequences are LGHDT and YNNKEL (reference sequence). The CDR3 sequence is 16 residues long.